Listed below are T cell receptor beta chains from one sample, sequenced in a study of CD8+ T cells in alopecia areata. Here immunoSEQ multiplex PCR was the method, and the copy in TCRdb shows in-frame clones only, minus some. The table includes fewer than 250,000 clones, 50% to 70% detected once. The specimen was CD4+ T cells sorted from blood, collected around week 49, from a patient treated with tofacitinib. Receptor source: a human donor with alopecia areata. Each CDR3 is given with its conserved first and last residue. D genes are given only for firm matches. Clone size is not always given. Where it is, it says once, few, many or a class for expanded clones.

abundance	v_gene	j_gene	d_gene	CDR3aa	CDR3nt
NA	TRBV19	TRBJ2-5	TRBD2	CASSIGGSKETQYF	TGTGCCAGTAGTATCGGGGGGTCGAAAGAGACCCAGTACTTC
few	TRBV6-1	TRBJ1-4	NA	CASSPRGSNEKLFF	TGTGCCAGCAGTCCGAGGGGCTCGAATGAAAAACTGTTTTTT
NA	TRBV15	TRBJ2-3	NA	CATSRGPDTQYF	TGTGCCACCAGCAGAGGTCCAGATACGCAGTATTTT
once	TRBV7-9	TRBJ1-4	NA	CASRGGGNEKLFF	TGTGCCAGCCGCGGGGGAGGTAATGAAAAACTGTTTTTT
once	TRBV30	TRBJ1-1	NA	CAWDGGRMNTEAFF	TGTGCCTGGGATGGGGGGAGAATGAACACTGAAGCTTTCTTT
NA	TRBV27	TRBJ1-2	NA	CASSPARGSYGYTF	TGTGCCAGCAGTCCCGCCCGGGGAAGCTATGGCTACACCTTC
NA	TRBV15	TRBJ2-5	NA	CATSRVRETQYF	TGTGCCACCAGCAGAGTACGAGAGACCCAGTACTTC
NA	TRBV7-2	TRBJ1-2	NA	CASSLALGEGYGYTF	TGTGCCAGCAGCTTAGCGCTGGGGGAGGGCTATGGCTACACCTTC
few	TRBV11-3	TRBJ2-3	NA	CASSLTEDTQYF	TGTGCCAGCAGCCTTACTGAAGATACGCAGTATTTT
NA	TRBV5-6	TRBJ2-1	NA	CASSYSPTLYNEQFF	TGTGCCAGCAGCTACTCCCCAACGCTCTACAATGAGCAGTTCTTC
NA	TRBV2	TRBJ1-2	NA	CASTEMVDYGYTF	TGTGCCAGCACCGAAATGGTGGACTATGGCTACACCTTC
NA	TRBV9	TRBJ1-3	NA	CASSVALPSDLSGNTIYF	TGTGCCAGCAGCGTAGCTCTTCCAAGCGATCTCTCTGGAAACACCATATATTTT
NA	TRBV29-1	TRBJ2-7	NA	CSVGGDTPYEQYF	TGCAGCGTTGGGGGGGACACCCCCTACGAGCAGTACTTC
NA	TRBV14	TRBJ2-6	NA	CASSHSGANVLTF	TGTGCCAGCAGCCATTCTGGGGCCAACGTCCTGACTTTC
NA	TRBV7-9	TRBJ1-5	TRBD1	CASSIGQAGQPQHF	TGTGCCAGCAGCATAGGACAGGCGGGGCAGCCCCAGCATTTT
NA	TRBV4-3	TRBJ2-5	TRBD1	CASSQTGGETQYF	TGCGCCAGCAGCCAGACAGGGGGAGAGACCCAGTACTTC
once	TRBV9	TRBJ1-2	TRBD1	CASSIRTGTNYGYTF	TGTGCCAGCAGCATCCGGACAGGGACCAACTATGGCTACACCTTC
NA	TRBV25-1	TRBJ1-2	NA	CASSETGVPSYTF	TGTGCCAGCAGTGAAACTGGGGTCCCATCGTACACCTTC
NA	TRBV6-6	TRBJ2-7	TRBD2	CASSRLASAYEQYF	TGTGCCAGCTCCCGACTAGCGTCGGCCTACGAGCAGTACTTC
few	TRBV29-1	TRBJ2-1	NA	CSVGSSMVNNEQFF	TGCAGCGTTGGGTCTAGCATGGTCAACAATGAGCAGTTCTTC